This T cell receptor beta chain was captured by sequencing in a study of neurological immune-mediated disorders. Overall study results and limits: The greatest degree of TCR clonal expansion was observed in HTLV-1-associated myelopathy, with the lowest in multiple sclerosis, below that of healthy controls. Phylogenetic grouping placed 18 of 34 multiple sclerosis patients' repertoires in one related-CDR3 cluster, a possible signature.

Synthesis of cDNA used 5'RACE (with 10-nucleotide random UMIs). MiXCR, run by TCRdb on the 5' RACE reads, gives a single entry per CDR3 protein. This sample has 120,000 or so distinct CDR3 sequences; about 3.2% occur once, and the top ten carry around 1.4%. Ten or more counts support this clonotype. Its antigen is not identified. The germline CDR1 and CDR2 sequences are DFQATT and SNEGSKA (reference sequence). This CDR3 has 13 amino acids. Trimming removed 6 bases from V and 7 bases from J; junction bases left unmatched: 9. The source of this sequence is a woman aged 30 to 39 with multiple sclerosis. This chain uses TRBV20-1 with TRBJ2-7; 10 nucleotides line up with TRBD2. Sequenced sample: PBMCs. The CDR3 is CSAGAGGPGEQYF. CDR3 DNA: TGCAGTGCGGGAGCGGGAGGGCCGGGGGAGCAGTACTTC.